These 30 T cell receptor beta chains originate from one sample sequenced in a study of blood T cell repertoires in COVID-19. Only in-frame clones appear in the TCRdb table, and some are missing; sequencing was by immunoSEQ multiplex PCR. The data hold 400,000 to 450,000 clones, with approximately 91% observed a single time. The sample was peripheral blood. The receptors shown here come from a woman aged 35 to 49 with COVID-19, enrolled during active disease.

This chain joins TRBV29-1 and TRBJ2-5, with 7 bases that match TRBD1. V gave up 7 bases and J gave up 5 bases; unmatched junction bases: 10. The length of the CDR3 is 13 residues. Germline V gene lookup returns CDR1 SQVTM and CDR2 ANQGSEA. CDR3 loop: CSAQGVAGETQYF. CDR3 in DNA: TGCAGCGCCCAGGGGGTGGCTGGGGAGACCCAGTACTTC.

CDR3 in amino acids: CASSATGVRTGELFF. DNA of the CDR3: TGTGCCAGCAGCGCCACAGGCGTTCGGACCGGGGAGCTGTTTTTT. This sequence joins TRBV7-8 and TRBJ2-2; D might be TRBD1 (5 bases). This CDR3 region has 15 residues. V dropped 5 bases and J dropped 5 bases, with 15 bases sitting between them. Germline CDR1 SGHVS, CDR2 FQNEAQ.

J is TRBJ2-7 and V is TRBV7-2; the match to TRBD1 covers 8 bases. Germline CDR1 reads SGHTA; CDR2 reads FQGNSA. Losses at the gene ends were 5 bases for V and 2 bases for J; bases not matched to a gene: 5. The length of the CDR3 is 14 residues. CDR3 loop: CASSRDRMTYEQYF. The CDR3, as DNA: TGTGCCAGCAGCAGGGACAGGATGACCTACGAGCAGTACTTC.

The chain recombines TRBV30 with TRBJ2-7, with D maybe TRBD1 (6 bases). Looked up from germline, CDR1 is GTSNPN and CDR2 is SVGIG (reference sequence). Trimming pared 3 bases from V and 0 bases from J, leaving 12 bases between. CDR3 length: 14 residues. The DNA of the CDR3 is TGTGCCTGGAGCGTTGGACAGCTCTCCTACGAGCAGTACTTC. Translating gives CAWSVGQLSYEQYF.

The rearrangement links TRBV2 to TRBJ1-4; the D is unclear. The CDR3 runs 13 residues. Between the trimmed V and J ends, which lost 8 bases and 8 bases, there was a span of 15 bases. Germline CDR1 is SNHLY and CDR2 is FYNNEI. The CDR3 region has the DNA TGTGCCAGCGGAATCGGAGTTAGAGAAAAACTGTTTTTT. Translation gives CASGIGVREKLFF.

V gene TRBV28 combines with J gene TRBJ1-3, with a possible D match to TRBD1 (5 bases). The germline gives CDR1 MDHEN, CDR2 SYDVKM. Trimming cost V 5 bases and J 0 bases, with 14 bases left between them. This CDR3 has 16 amino acids. The CDR3 bases are TGTGCCAGCAGTAGCTCAGGGTCCTCCTCTGGAAACACCATATATTTT. Its translation: CASSSSGSSSGNTIYF.

This clone occurred once. The gene calls are TRBV14 and TRBJ1-1; a possible D gene is TRBD1 (5 bases). V gave up 4 bases and J gave up 1 base, with 13 bases separating them. CDR3 length: 15 residues. Germline CDR1 SGHDN, CDR2 FVKESK. The CDR3 region has the DNA TGTGCCAGCAGCCTCCACGGGGGTTGGAACACTGAAGCTTTCTTT. Translation gives CASSLHGGWNTEAFF.

The chain links TRBV5-1 to TRBJ1-4; D possibly corresponds to TRBD1 (6 bases). CDR3 size: 16 residues. Trimming pared 3 bases from V and 6 bases from J, leaving 18 bases between. CDR1 and CDR2 (germline): SGHRS, YFSETQ. In DNA, the CDR3 is TGCGCCAGCAGCTCTGGCCAGGCGGGGGGCCATGAAAAACTGTTTTTT. This gives the protein CASSSGQAGGHEKLFF.

This chain joins TRBV28 and TRBJ1-5, with D possibly matching TRBD1 (6 bases). CDR1 and CDR2 (germline): MDHEN, SYDVKM. Trimming removed 5 bases at V and 2 bases at J, with 16 bases between. The CDR3 is 16 amino acids. The CDR3 is CASSRPRGAGNQPQHF. DNA of the CDR3: TGTGCCAGCAGTAGGCCACGGGGGGCCGGCAATCAGCCCCAGCATTTT. Combining the CDR3 with reference TRBV28 and TRBJ1-5 gives the whole variable domain DVKVTQSSRYLVKRTGEKVFLECVQDMDHENMFWYRQDPGLGLRLIYFSYDVKMKEKGDIPEGYSVSREKKERFSLILESASTNQTSMYLCASSRPRGAGNQPQHFGDGTRLSIL.

The CDR3 spells CASFRDRADTGELFF. Here the CDR3 DNA reads TGTGCCAGCTTCCGCGACAGGGCGGACACCGGGGAGCTGTTTTTT. J is TRBJ2-2 and V is TRBV28; 7 bases line up with TRBD1. Looked up from germline, CDR1 is MDHEN and CDR2 is SYDVKM. Germline trimming cut 8 bases from V and 3 bases from J; bases unmatched to any gene: 9. The CDR3 loop spans 15 amino acids.

Here the CDR3 reads CASLTGSMNTEAFF. DNA of the CDR3: TGTGCCAGCCTCACCGGGAGCATGAACACTGAAGCTTTCTTT. The J gene is TRBJ1-1, the V gene TRBV2; unclear D gene. V lost 8 bases and J lost 0, with 13 bases in between. This CDR3 is 14 amino acids long. The germline CDR1 and CDR2 sequences are SNHLY and FYNNEI. Full variable domain (remainder filled in from reference TRBV2 and TRBJ1-1): EPEVTQTPSHQVTQMGQEVILRCVPISNHLYFYWYRQILGQKVEFLVSFYNNEISEKSEIFDDQFSVERPDGSNFTLKIRSTKLEDSAMYFCASLTGSMNTEAFFGQGTRLTVV.

V usage is TRBV6-6 and J usage is TRBJ2-1; 9 bases match TRBD2. Per germline, CDR1 MNHNY and CDR2 SVGAGI (reference sequence). Trimming at V came to 5 bases and at J to 9 bases, leaving 20 bases not matched to a gene. There are 18 residues in the CDR3. CDR3 amino acids: CASSRFLAGRALDGEQFF. The DNA for the CDR3 is TGTGCCAGCAGTCGTTTCCTAGCGGGACGCGCCTTGGACGGTGAGCAGTTCTTC.

The CDR3 protein is CASSVGGQQNTEAFF. CDR3 bases: TGTGCCAGCAGCGTAGGGGGACAGCAGAACACTGAAGCTTTCTTT. The V gene is TRBV9, the J gene TRBJ1-1; 7 bases are shared with TRBD1. The J segment lost 1 base and the V segment lost 0 bases, leaving 3 bases of the junction unmatched. The CDR3 consists of 15 residues. CDR1 and CDR2 (germline): SGDLS, YYNGEE.

Note on this clone: This specimen includes other DNA sequences encoding the same CDR3. The chain carries TRBV19 and TRBJ1-5; a weak D match, TRBD1 (6 bases). The CDR3 has 14 residues. V was clipped by 5 bases and J by 7 bases, with 15 bases between them. Germline V lookup: CDR1 LNHDA, CDR2 SQIVND (reference sequence). CDR3 loop: CASSPTGSGQPQHF. The DNA for the CDR3 is TGTGCCAGTAGTCCCACAGGGAGCGGACAGCCCCAGCATTTT.

This clone was observed a few times. The chain couples TRBV29-1 to TRBJ1-2, with D uncertain. Germline V gene sequence: CDR1 SQVTM, CDR2 ANQGSEA. The CDR3 spans 10 residues. V was trimmed by 4 bases and J by 4 bases, leaving 4 bases between them. The CDR3 nucleotides are TGCAGCGTTGCCAGCTATGGCTACACCTTC. It specifies CSVASYGYTF.

The rearrangement joins TRBV19 to TRBJ1-6, with D unresolved. The CDR3 contains 14 residues. Deletions cut 7 bases from V and 2 bases from J, with 9 bases between. Germline-derived CDR1 and CDR2 are LNHDA and SQIVND (reference sequence). CDR3 sequence (DNA): TGTGCCAGTAACCCCGGGACCTATAATTCACCCCTCCACTTT. Its translation: CASNPGTYNSPLHF.

The chain employs TRBV18 and TRBJ1-6, with 7 bases matching TRBD1. CDR1 and CDR2 (germline): KGHSH, LQKENI. The CDR3 has 15 amino acids. Germline trimming cut 3 bases from V and 6 bases from J; bases unmatched to any gene: 5. In DNA, the CDR3 is TGTGCCAGCTCACCCCTGGGACAGTTTAATTCACCCCTCCACTTT. It translates to CASSPLGQFNSPLHF.

The genes are TRBV12-5 and TRBJ1-2; the D is unclear. Germline V CDR1 and CDR2: LGHNT, FRNRAP. Trimming stripped 6 bases from V and 8 bases from J, with 16 bases between. The CDR3 is 13 residues long. The CDR3 DNA follows: TGTGCTAGTGGCCTGACCTCTAGGGAGGGCTACACCTTC. This gives the protein CASGLTSREGYTF.

The chain is built from TRBV4-3 and TRBJ2-1; TRBD2 matches 12 bases. Germline CDR1 and CDR2: LGHNA and YSLEER. V was pared by 4 bases and J by 8 bases, with 9 bases of the junction left unmatched. The CDR3 is made up of 16 amino acids. In DNA form, the CDR3 reads TGCGCCAGCAGCCCTTCCCTAGCGGGAGGGAGCTATGAGCAGTTCTTC. Protein: CASSPSLAGGSYEQFF.

The V call is TRBV7-9, the J call TRBJ1-2; D is undetermined. The CDR3 consists of 11 residues. V was cut by 1 base and J by 6 bases, with 3 bases left in between. Germline loops: CDR1 SEHNR, CDR2 FQNEAQ (reference sequence). CDR3 sequence: CASSLDNGYTF. CDR3 nucleotides: TGTGCCAGCAGCTTAGATAATGGCTACACCTTC.

This rearrangement joins TRBV28 to TRBJ1-2, with a tentative D call TRBD1 (6 bases). The CDR3 has 13 amino acids. V was trimmed by 5 bases and J by 3 bases, leaving 10 bases between them. Per the germline V gene, CDR1 is MDHEN and CDR2 is SYDVKM. The CDR3 is CASSLRTDYGYTF. DNA for the CDR3: TGTGCCAGCAGTCTCCGGACAGACTATGGCTACACCTTC.

The count of this clone is one. The chain uses TRBV4-3 and TRBJ2-5; no reliable D call. Germline assignment: CDR1 LGHNA and CDR2 YSLEER. V lost 8 bases, J lost 2 bases, and 12 bases lay in between. The CDR3 covers 13 residues. This CDR3 is CASALTLQETQYF. The CDR3 DNA reads TGCGCCAGCGCACTGACACTGCAAGAGACCCAGTACTTC.

This clone was seen once. This chain joins TRBV15 and TRBJ2-7, with 10 bases lining up with TRBD1. With 4 bases clipped from V and 5 bases from J, the junction kept 5 bases outside the gene matches. Germline CDR1 and CDR2: LNHNV and YYDKDF (reference sequence). The CDR3 extends over 14 amino acids. As DNA, the CDR3 is TGTGCCACCAGCATAAGACAGGGGGCGGACGAGCAGTACTTC. Encoded protein: CATSIRQGADEQYF. The whole variable domain, filled in from reference TRBV15 and TRBJ2-7, reads DAMVIQNPRYQVTQFGKPVTLSCSQTLNHNVMYWYQQKSSQAPKLLFHYYDKDFNNEADTPDNFQSRRPNTSFCFLDIRSPGLGDTAMYLCATSIRQGADEQYFGPGTRLTVT.

CDR3 nucleotide sequence: TGTGCCAGCAGCGTAGGTCACCTAGGGGCGGAGAATGGCTACACCTTC. Amino acids: CASSVGHLGAENGYTF. J is TRBJ1-2 and V is TRBV9, with D tentatively TRBD1 (5 bases). This CDR3 is built from 16 residues. V was clipped by 0 bases and J by 6 bases, with 18 bases between them. Germline V gene data show CDR1 as SGDLS and CDR2 as YYNGEE.

This chain links TRBV5-1 with TRBJ2-7; 8 bases are a match to TRBD2. Looked up from germline, CDR1 is SGHRS and CDR2 is YFSETQ. CDR3 size: 16 residues. J gave up 7 bases and V 4 bases, and 16 bases lay outside the gene matches. The CDR3 nucleotides read TGCGCCAGCAGCCAAGAACACGGGCGGGGGGCGCGGGAGCAGTACTTC. It codes for CASSQEHGRGAREQYF.

The V gene is TRBV19, the J gene TRBJ1-3, with a weak D call TRBD1 (5 bases). The V end was cut by 3 bases, the J end by 2 bases, with 5 bases between. Germline CDR1 reads LNHDA; CDR2 reads SQIVND (reference sequence). The CDR3 covers 13 residues. The CDR3 nucleotides read TGTGCCAGTAGTATGACAGCTGGAAACACCATATATTTT. Its translation: CASSMTAGNTIYF.

CDR3 sequence reads: CASSPWTSGPTGELFF. Here the CDR3 DNA reads TGTGCCAGCAGCCCCTGGACTAGCGGTCCCACCGGGGAGCTGTTTTTT. V gene TRBV7-6 combines with J gene TRBJ2-2; 10 nucleotides align to TRBD2. The trim removed 5 bases at V and 4 bases at J, leaving 7 bases unmatched. Per the germline V gene, CDR1 is SGHVS and CDR2 is FNYEAQ. CDR3 size: 16 residues.

In DNA form, the CDR3 reads TGTGCCACCAGTGATACGGGACAGGGCTCAGAGACCCAGTACTTC. Amino acid sequence: CATSDTGQGSETQYF. The rearrangement joins TRBV24-1 to TRBJ2-5; TRBD1 aligns across 9 bases. The V and J ends lost 3 bases and 4 bases, in that order; junction bases with no gene match: 5. CDR1 and CDR2 from the germline V gene are KGHDR and SFDVKD. The CDR3 contains 15 residues.

The chain couples TRBV11-1 to TRBJ2-7; 8 nucleotides align to TRBD1. The V and J ends lost 4 bases and 5 bases, in that order; junction bases with no gene match: 10. CDR3 length equals 15 residues. Germline values: CDR1 SGHAT, CDR2 FQDESV (reference sequence). The CDR3 spells CASSWVVTGGDEQYF. The CDR3 region has the DNA TGTGCCAGCAGCTGGGTGGTAACAGGGGGAGACGAGCAGTACTTC.

V is TRBV5-1 and J is TRBJ1-4; D gene uncertain. Germline CDR1 SGHRS, CDR2 YFSETQ. V was clipped by 3 bases and J by 8 bases, with 17 bases between them. This CDR3 has 15 amino acids. CDR3 bases: TGCGCCAGCAGCTCCTGGGCCCCTGGGAGAGAAAAACTGTTTTTT. Translating gives CASSSWAPGREKLFF. Complete variable domain (other parts from reference TRBV5-1 and TRBJ1-4): KAGVTQTPRYLIKTRGQQVTLSCSPISGHRSVSWYQQTPGQGLQFLFEYFSETQRNKGNFPGRFSGRQFSNSRSEMNVSTLELGDSALYLCASSSWAPGREKLFFGSGTQLSVL.